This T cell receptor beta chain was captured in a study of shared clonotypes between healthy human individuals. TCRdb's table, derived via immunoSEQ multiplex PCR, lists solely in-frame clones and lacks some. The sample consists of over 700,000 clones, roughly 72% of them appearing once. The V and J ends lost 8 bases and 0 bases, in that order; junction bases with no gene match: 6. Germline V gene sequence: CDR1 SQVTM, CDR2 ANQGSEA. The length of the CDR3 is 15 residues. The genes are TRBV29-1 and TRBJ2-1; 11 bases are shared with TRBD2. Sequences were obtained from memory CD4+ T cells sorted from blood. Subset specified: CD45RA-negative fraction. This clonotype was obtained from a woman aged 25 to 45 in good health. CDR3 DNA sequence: TGCAGCCTATCGGGACTAGCGGACTCCTACAATGAGCAGTTCTTC. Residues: CSLSGLADSYNEQFF.